This TCR beta chain stems from a study of PD-1 blockade in classical Hodgkin lymphoma. Study observations and caveats: No one has yet defined what causes the repertoire differences, which may be disease activity or prior therapy. When set against healthy donors, newly diagnosed patients were reported to show lower baseline TCR diversity. Initiation of nivolumab under 1 year after ASCT led to exclusion of patients.

Every one of the patients relapsed after autologous stem cell transplantation (brentuximab vedotin exposure was variable). Magnetic negative selection isolated CD8+ T cells from thawed PBMCs. Relapsed/refractory classical Hodgkin lymphoma patients had complete, partial or progressive responses. A remark on this clone: Its antigen is not identified.

The table came from immunoSEQ multiplex PCR; TCRdb's copy has only in-frame clones and leaves some out. Among fewer than 3,500 clones listed, 60% to 85% were seen once. This sequence originates from a human donor with classical Hodgkin lymphoma. Material: CD8+ T cells from blood, obtained at baseline.

Here the CDR3 reads CASSYEGGLTDTQYF. As DNA, the CDR3 is TGTGCCAGCAGTTACGAGGGGGGGCTGACAGATACGCAGTATTTT. V gene TRBV6-5 combines with J gene TRBJ2-3, with a tentative D call TRBD2 (7 bases). V dropped 2 bases and J dropped 3 bases, with 12 bases sitting between them. This CDR3 region has 15 residues. Germline V gene lookup returns CDR1 MNHEY and CDR2 SVGAGI.